This is a list of T cell receptor beta chains from one sample in a study of human T cells and chemical hapten exposure. MiXCR, applied by TCRdb to the RACE reads, yields one record per CDR3 protein. The table has about 120,000 distinct CDR3 sequences, approximately 15% seen once. Specimen: whole blood, collected in connection with sensitization to the hapten diphenylcyclopropenone (DPC). The source of these receptors is a man younger than 35 with alopecia areata. Some clones in this sample may be carry-over from other donors' samples. Each CDR3 is given with its conserved first and last residue. D genes are given only for firm matches. Not all rows give a size; the values are once, few, many and, for expanded clones, a class.

clone size	D gene	V gene	J gene	CDR3 DNA	CDR3 protein
once	NA	TRBV4-3	TRBJ2-1	TGCGCCAGCAGCCAAGAGAACGGGTACAATGAGCAGTTCTTC	CASSQENGYNEQFF
few	NA	TRBV9	TRBJ1-2	TGTGCCAGCAGCGTAGGTGGAGCCTCAGTCTATGGCTACACCTTC	CASSVGGASVYGYTF
NA	NA	TRBV20-1	TRBJ1-2	TGCAGTGCTAGAGAGACGGGGAACTATGGCTACACCTTC	CSARETGNYGYTF
few	TRBD1	TRBV11-2	TRBJ2-1	TGTGCCAGCAGCTACCGGGACAGAGACAATGAGCAGTTCTTC	CASSYRDRDNEQFF
many	NA	TRBV9	TRBJ1-5	TGTGCCAGCAGCGTAGCTCCGGGGAGCAATCAGCCCCAGCATTTT	CASSVAPGSNQPQHF
few	NA	TRBV7-2	TRBJ1-3	TGTGCCAGCAGCGGCGGAAGGCCTGGAAACACCATATATTTT	CASSGGRPGNTIYF
few	NA	TRBV29-1	TRBJ2-7	TGCAGCGTTGAAGAGTCCAACTACGAGCAGTACTTC	CSVEESNYEQYF
many	TRBD1	TRBV5-1	TRBJ2-1	TGCGCCAGCAGCTTGGTGACAGGGTGGAAGTTCTTC	CASSLVTGWKFF
NA	NA	TRBV7-2	TRBJ1-2	TGTGCCAGCAGCCCCCGCGGGGGGGCCAACTATGGCTACACCTTC	CASSPRGGANYGYTF
NA	NA	TRBV10-1	TRBJ2-2	TGCGCCAGCAGTGAGACTTTTACCGGGGAGCTGTTTTTT	CASSETFTGELFF
NA	NA	TRBV6-2/TRBV6-3	TRBJ2-7	TGTGCCAGCAGTTACTCGGGGTTGTTCTACGAGCAGTACTTC	CASSYSGLFYEQYF
few	TRBD1	TRBV5-6	TRBJ1-1	TGTGCCAGCAGCCCATCGGGACAGGGGATGAACACTGAAGCTTTCTTT	CASSPSGQGMNTEAFF
few	NA	TRBV6-2/TRBV6-3	TRBJ2-1	TGTGCCAGCAGGATCCGGGGGGCTTCCTACAATGAGCAGTTCTTC	CASRIRGASYNEQFF
NA	TRBD1	TRBV28	TRBJ1-2	TGTGCCACCTTAGGGGACAGCAACTATGGCTACACCTTC	CATLGDSNYGYTF
NA	NA	TRBV28	TRBJ1-1	TGTGCCAGCAGGGGCCTAGGGAACACTGAAGCTTTCTTT	CASRGLGNTEAFF
few	NA	TRBV11-2	TRBJ1-2	TGTGCCAGCAGCTTAGATTCCAGGGCAAACTATGGCTACACCTTC	CASSLDSRANYGYTF
many	NA	TRBV7-2	TRBJ2-1	TGTGCCAGCAGCTTAGTGGGTAATGAGCAGTTCTTC	CASSLVGNEQFF
few	TRBD1	TRBV10-3	TRBJ1-4	TGTGCCATCAGCGACACCGGGACAGGGAGCGAAAAACTGTTTTTT	CAISDTGTGSEKLFF
few	NA	TRBV19	TRBJ1-5	TGTGCCAGTAGTGTCCAGGGGAATAGCAATCAGCCCCAGCATTTT	CASSVQGNSNQPQHF
few	NA	TRBV20-1	TRBJ1-1	TGCAGTGCTAGTAGCAGGGGCAGGTACACTGAAGCTTTCTTT	CSASSRGRYTEAFF